A single sample is the source of the 16 T cell receptor beta chains below, sequenced in a study of blood T cell repertoires in COVID-19 (TCRdb year 2020). The library came from the immunoSEQ multiplex PCR assay. As stored in TCRdb, this immuneACCESS dataset retains in-frame rearrangements with V and J assigned. A fraction of the clones does not appear; measured against another copy, unresolved V genes explain less than half of the discrepancy, and the remainder lacks a known reason. The table for this sample lists 260,000 or so clones; 83% of them were counted only once. The leading ten clones occupy 3% to 4.5% of the sample. The sequencing sample was made of PBMCs or T cells enriched from blood (not recorded which). These receptors all come from a woman aged 40-49 years who had been exposed to COVID-19.

This clone was counted between two and nine times. The chain couples TRBV5-6 to TRBJ1-1; D gene ambiguous. Between the trimmed V and J ends, which lost 3 bases and 1 base, there was a span of 7 bases. Germline V lookup: CDR1 SGHDT, CDR2 YYEEEE. The CDR3 sequence is 13 residues long. CDR3 nucleotide sequence: TGTGCCAGCAGCTGGGAGACGAACACTGAAGCTTTCTTT. Translation: CASSWETNTEAFF.

The J gene is TRBJ2-3, the V gene TRBV11-2; the D gene is possibly TRBD2 (6 bases). Germline CDR1 is SGHAT and CDR2 is FQNNGV. Trimming took off 3 bases at V and 2 bases at J, with 15 bases between the two ends. The CDR3 consists of 16 residues. The CDR3 DNA sequence: TGTGCCAGCAGCTTCTTTGTCGGGGGACCCACAGATACGCAGTATTTT. Translating it yields CASSFFVGGPTDTQYF.

The CDR3 loop is CASSFPAGGTDTQYF. The CDR3 DNA follows: TGTGCCAGCAGCTTCCCAGCGGGGGGTACAGATACGCAGTATTTT. The chain uses TRBV7-9 and TRBJ2-3, with 9 bases fitting TRBD2. Germline V CDR1 and CDR2: SEHNR, FQNEAQ (reference sequence). J lost 3 bases, V lost 3 bases, and 4 bases had no gene match. The CDR3 is made up of 15 amino acids. Full variable domain (missing parts from reference TRBV7-9 and TRBJ2-3): DTGVSQNPRHKITKRGQNVTFRCDPISEHNRLYWYRQTLGQGPEFLTYFQNEAQLEKSRLLSDRFSAERPKGSFSTLEIQRTEQGDSAMYLCASSFPAGGTDTQYFGPGTRLTVL.

The chain combines TRBV5-4 with TRBJ1-3; 7 nucleotides line up with TRBD1. V was pared by 4 bases and J by 2 bases, with 3 bases of the junction left unmatched. This CDR3 contains 14 residues. Germline lookup yields CDR1 SGHNT and CDR2 YYREEE (reference sequence). CDR3 coding DNA: TGTGCCAGCAGCCCCGGGACAGCTGGAAACACCATATATTTT. Protein: CASSPGTAGNTIYF.

The chain is built from TRBV3-1 (or the pseudogene TRBV3-2) and TRBJ1-2; D is possibly TRBD1 (5 bases). Trimming left V 1 base short and J 3 bases short, with 9 bases between. This CDR3 is 14 amino acids long. Germline V gene lookup returns CDR1 LGHDT and CDR2 YNNKEL (reference sequence). In DNA form, the CDR3 reads TGTGCCAGCAGCCAAGGTCCAGGGCACTATGGCTACACCTTC. It is translated as CASSQGPGHYGYTF.

This clone was seen only once. This chain uses TRBV27 with TRBJ1-5, with D unresolved. The V end was cut by 10 bases, the J end by 3 bases, with 7 bases between. CDR1 and CDR2 (germline): MNHEY, SMNVEV (reference sequence). The CDR3 length is 11 residues. The CDR3 DNA reads TGTGCCACTGGAGTCAATCAGCCCCAGCATTTT. This gives the protein CATGVNQPQHF.

Ten or more counts support this clone. The genes are TRBV7-7 and TRBJ2-1; 9 bases line up with TRBD2. The ends lost 0 bases at V and 5 bases at J; junction bases unmatched: 5. This CDR3 is built from 16 residues. Germline loops: CDR1 SSHAT, CDR2 FNYEAQ (reference sequence). Here the CDR3 reads CASSLAVAGGDNEQFF. The CDR3 DNA reads TGTGCCAGCAGCTTAGCTGTGGCGGGGGGGGACAATGAGCAGTTCTTC.

This clone has a handful of counts. The chain has TRBV18 and TRBJ2-5; 13 bases map to TRBD2. The CDR3 is 16 residues long. The germline gives CDR1 KGHSH, CDR2 LQKENI. The trim removed 3 bases at V and 3 bases at J, leaving 4 bases unmatched. The CDR3 is CASSPRTSGGKETQYF. CDR3 coding DNA: TGTGCCAGCTCACCCCGGACTAGCGGGGGTAAAGAGACCCAGTACTTC.

V is TRBV3-1 (or the pseudogene TRBV3-2) and J is TRBJ2-7; 7 positions agree with TRBD1. Germline V gene data show CDR1 as LGHDT and CDR2 as YNNKEL (reference sequence). V dropped 0 bases and J dropped 7; count of bases not matched to a gene: 12. The CDR3 totals 16 residues. This chain's CDR3 is CASSQEGQAPRGEQYF. CDR3 nucleotide sequence: TGTGCCAGCAGCCAAGAAGGACAGGCCCCAAGGGGTGAGCAGTACTTC.

V is TRBV10-3 and J is TRBJ1-5, with 9 bases lining up with TRBD1. V was clipped by 4 bases and J by 5 bases; unmatched bases: 0. Germline assignment: CDR1 ENHRY and CDR2 SYGVKD. The CDR3 contains 13 residues. The CDR3 bases are TGTGCCATCAGTGGGGACAGGGATCAGCCCCAGCATTTT. It translates to CAISGDRDQPQHF.

The chain has TRBV30 and TRBJ2-1; tentatively, D is TRBD2 (6 bases). The CDR3 runs to 19 residues. The ends were cut back, 2 bases at V and 3 bases at J, with 26 bases in the middle. Germline V gene lookup returns CDR1 GTSNPN and CDR2 SVGIG (reference sequence). Here the CDR3 DNA reads TGTGCCTGGAGTACCCGGAAGGGAATGCGGGGCAACCTCTACAATGAGCAGTTCTTC. Translated, it gives CAWSTRKGMRGNLYNEQFF.

The rearrangement joins TRBV27 to TRBJ2-7, with 9 bases aligning to TRBD1. The CDR3 totals 16 residues. Trimming cost V 5 bases and J 1 base; bases outside gene matches: 9. CDR1 is MNHEY, CDR2 SMNVEV, per germline (reference sequence). In DNA, the CDR3 is TGTGCCAGCAGTCCACGGGGACAGGGAGGTTCCTACGAGCAGTACTTC. It translates to CASSPRGQGGSYEQYF.

The chain combines TRBV2 with TRBJ1-5, with 8 bases matching TRBD1. This CDR3 has 16 residues. J was trimmed by 5 bases and V by 2 bases; bases with no gene match: 8. Germline loops: CDR1 SNHLY, CDR2 FYNNEI. CDR3 DNA sequence: TGTGCCAGCAGTGAAAGTGACAGGGGAGGTTATCAGCCCCAGCATTTT. Its translation: CASSESDRGGYQPQHF.

The V and J genes are TRBV12-5 and TRBJ2-3, with 11 bases fitting TRBD1. With 4 bases clipped from V and 8 bases from J, the junction kept 14 bases outside the gene matches. The CDR3 spans 17 residues. The V gene's germline CDR1 is LGHNT and CDR2 FRNRAP. The CDR3 DNA sequence: TGTGCTAGTGGTTCCCCATACCGGGACAGGGGGTCTGTTACGCAGTATTTT. Its protein is CASGSPYRDRGSVTQYF.

The rearrangement joins TRBV28 to TRBJ1-4, with TRBD1 matching 7 bases. Trimming removed 5 bases from V and 3 bases from J; junction bases left unmatched: 6. CDR1 MDHEN and CDR2 SYDVKM come from the germline V gene. There are 15 residues in the CDR3. The CDR3 DNA reads as TGTGCCAGCAGTCCGTACAGGGGCTCTAATGAAAAACTGTTTTTT. This codes for CASSPYRGSNEKLFF.

The V and J genes are TRBV4-1 and TRBJ1-2, with no clear D. V shed 0 bases and J shed 1 base, with 15 bases lying between them. CDR3 length: 17 amino acids. Germline CDR1 is MGHRA and CDR2 is YSYEKL. DNA for the CDR3: TGCGCCAGCAGCCAAGATTCCAGCAGGTTCAATAACTATGGCTACACCTTC. Translation: CASSQDSSRFNNYGYTF.